This T cell receptor beta chain was captured by sequencing in a study of T cell responses to AZD1222 COVID-19 vaccine. Study-wide results and limits: Targeting of unmutated variant regions was reportedly seen in nearly half of spike-specific TCRs. Recipients of two AZD1222 doses showed rising Spike-specific TCR breadth and depth. Donors were mostly white British, more females; clonal diversity possibly underestimated. Just a handful of AZD1222 recipients tested seropositive at baseline.

CDR3 size: 16 residues. The junction had 4 bases not matched to a gene; V was cut back by 2 bases and J by 0 bases. The germline V gene encodes CDR1 KGHSH and CDR2 LQKENI. Sequencing used immunoSEQ multiplex PCR; TCRdb keeps in-frame clones, though not all of them. The sample yields about 190,000 clones, around 87% seen once. As for this clone: The target antigen is unknown.

The chain recombines TRBV18 with TRBJ2-3; 8 bases fit TRBD1. The TCR originated in an adult in good health. This specimen consisted of peripheral blood, obtained on day 0 of MenACWY control vaccination. This CDR3 is CASSPGDRPSTDTQYF. In DNA, the CDR3 is TGTGCCAGCTCACCAGGGGACAGGCCTAGCACAGATACGCAGTATTTT.